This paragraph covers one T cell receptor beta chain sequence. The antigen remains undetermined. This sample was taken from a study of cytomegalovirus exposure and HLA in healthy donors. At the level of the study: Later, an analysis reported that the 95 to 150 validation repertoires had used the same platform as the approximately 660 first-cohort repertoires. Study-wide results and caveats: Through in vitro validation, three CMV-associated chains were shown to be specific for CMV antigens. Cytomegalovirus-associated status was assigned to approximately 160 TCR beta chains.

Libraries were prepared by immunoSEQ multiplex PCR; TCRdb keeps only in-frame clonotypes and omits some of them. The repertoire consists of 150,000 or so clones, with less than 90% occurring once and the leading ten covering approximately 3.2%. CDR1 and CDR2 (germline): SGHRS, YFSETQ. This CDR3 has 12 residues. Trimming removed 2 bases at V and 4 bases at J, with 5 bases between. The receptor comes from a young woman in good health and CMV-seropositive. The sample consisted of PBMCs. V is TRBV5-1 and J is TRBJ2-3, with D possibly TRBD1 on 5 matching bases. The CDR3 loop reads CASSLGADTQYF. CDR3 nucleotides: TGCGCCAGCAGCTTAGGGGCAGATACGCAGTATTTT.